The present T cell receptor beta chain was sequenced within a study of blood T cell repertoires in COVID-19. Study-level background: The study drew acute and convalescent COVID-19 samples from the United States, Italy and Spain. Sample material is recorded as cDNA or gDNA derived from T cells, B-cell-depleted T cells, or PBMCs.

J lost 4 bases, V lost 4 bases, and 3 bases had no gene match. CDR1 is SGHRS and CDR2 is YFSETQ in the germline V gene. The CDR3 is made up of 15 amino acids. Per the original data handling: Amplification with reference gene primers provided the estimates of nucleated cell counts. Produced via immunoSEQ multiplex PCR; TCRdb's table is partial and in-frame only. V and J calls and clone size come straight from that table; D and trimming were deduced from the DNA. In the table there are about 120,000 clones, 82% of which are singletons. The chain joins TRBV5-1 to TRBJ2-1, with TRBD2 matching over 12 bases. This clonotype was sampled from an older woman with acute or convalescent COVID-19. The sequenced sample consisted of peripheral blood. The CDR3 DNA reads TGCGCCAGCAGCACCGGACTAGCGGGGTACAATGAGCAGTTCTTC. This encodes CASSTGLAGYNEQFF.